This T cell receptor (beta chain) emerged from a study of CD8+CD57+ T cells in acquired aplastic anemia. The wider study: An average of roughly 11 million reads for CD4+ cells was obtained from healthy donors.

Study observations and caveats: Patients did not significantly differ from controls in CD8+ Simpson's diversity. The same twenty-nine CD8+ CDR3 sequences occurred in patients and in controls.

This CDR3 contains 14 residues. Per the germline V gene, CDR1 is SGHVS and CDR2 is FNYEAQ. Investigators profiled TCR beta VDJ and CDR3 from genomic DNA template. Each CDR3 protein gets one entry after TCRdb re-called the reads with MiXCR. The data show some 410,000 distinct CDR3 sequences, 55% to 75% seen once. Note on this clonotype: Its cognate antigen is unknown. Sequence at one end of the junction differs from germline and may be a read error.

This TCR was sampled from a human donor in good health, serving as a control. The V call is TRBV7-6, the J call TRBJ2-7; D remains unclear. The specimen sequenced was sorted CD4+, CD8+, or CD8+CD57+ T cells (not recorded which) from PBMCs. Here the CDR3 DNA reads TGTGCCAGCAGTGAAGAGATACTTTTTTACGCGCAGTACTTC. It is translated as CASSEEILFYAQYF.